The 12 T cell receptor beta chains listed next were all sequenced from one sample in a study of tumor-infiltrating lymphocytes in oesophageal squamous cell carcinoma. TCRdb re-analysed the PCR reads in MiXCR, keeping a single row per CDR3 protein. The profile shows approximately 6,000 distinct CDR3 sequences, approximately 14% of them singletons. Sequenced: normal esophageal tissue next to the tumor. These receptors all stem from a male donor with esophageal squamous cell carcinoma.

This clonotype turned up a few times. In DNA, the CDR3 is TGCGCCAGCAGCGGACTAGCGGGGGCAGACTATGAGCAGTACTTC. This translates into CASSGLAGADYEQYF. V gene TRBV5-1 combines with J gene TRBJ2-5, with 13 bases aligning to TRBD2. The J segment lost 11 bases and the V segment lost 4 bases, leaving 11 bases of the junction unmatched. The germline V gene has CDR1 SGHRS and CDR2 YFSETQ. There are 15 residues in the CDR3.

This clonotype was observed at least ten times. This may stem from a read error, because a much larger clone lies one nucleotide away. J is TRBJ2-5 and V is TRBV6-1, with 11 positions matching TRBD2. The V gene end was trimmed by 5 bases and the J gene end by 11 bases; junction bases not matched to a gene: 13. This CDR3 comprises 15 residues. Looked up from germline, CDR1 is MNHNS and CDR2 is SASEGT. The CDR3 region is CASSYSGGANNEQYF. The CDR3, as DNA: TGTGCCAGCAGTTATAGCGGGGGGGCAAACAATGAGCAGTACTTC.

This clonotype was picked up many times. This may come from a read error, since a much larger clone is one base off. The chain couples TRBV5-4 to TRBJ2-7; D is possibly TRBD1 (7 bases). The V and J ends lost 3 bases and 7 bases respectively, with 23 bases between them. The CDR3 runs to 16 residues. CDR1 and CDR2 from the germline V gene are SGHNT and YYREEE (reference sequence). CDR3 in DNA: TGTGCCAGCAGCTCGCCGACGACAGGGACTCAAAATGAGCAGTACTTC. It translates to CASSSPTTGTQNEQYF.

In its sample, this clonotype was seen many times. The V and J genes are TRBV10-1 and TRBJ1-2; TRBD1 is a possible D gene (5 bases). The CDR3 has 13 residues. CDR1 WNHNN and CDR2 SYGVQD come from the germline V gene (reference sequence). Trimming removed 0 bases at V and 7 bases at J, with 9 bases between. The CDR3 bases are TGCGCCAGCAGTGAGTCCCGGGACGGTGGCTACACCTTC. This gives the protein CASSESRDGGYTF.

The chain uses TRBV20-1 and TRBJ1-1; a weak D match, TRBD1 (6 bases). V gave up 4 bases and J gave up 5 bases, with 17 bases separating them. Germline CDR1 and CDR2: DFQATT and SNEGSKA (reference sequence). The CDR3 has 14 residues. CDR3 sequence: CSANQGSSRTEAFF. In nucleotides, the CDR3 is TGCAGTGCTAACCAGGGGTCAAGTAGGACTGAAGCTTTCTTT.

This clonotype was counted many times. The chain recombines TRBV5-1 with TRBJ2-5, with TRBD2 matching 8 bases. The J segment lost 1 base and the V segment lost 2 bases, leaving 13 bases of the junction unmatched. The CDR3 runs 18 residues. The V gene's germline CDR1 is SGHRS and CDR2 YFSETQ. The CDR3 loop is CASSFGIAGPVVQETQYF. In DNA form, the CDR3 reads TGCGCCAGCAGCTTCGGAATAGCGGGGCCCGTCGTCCAAGAGACCCAGTACTTC.

Concerning this clonotype: A much larger clone is a single base away; this may be a read error. The chain combines TRBV6-1 with TRBJ1-2, with 8 bases fitting TRBD1. Germline V lookup: CDR1 MNHNS, CDR2 SASEGT. V lost 7 bases and J lost 4; bases outside the gene matches: 8. The CDR3 covers 14 residues. Here the CDR3 DNA reads TGTGCCAGCAACAGGACAGGGAGTTCCTATGGCTACACCTTC. Protein: CASNRTGSSYGYTF.

J is TRBJ2-5 and V is TRBV7-2; TRBD2 matches 8 bases. J gave up 4 bases and V 1 base, and 8 bases lay outside the gene matches. The CDR3 covers 16 residues. Germline assignment: CDR1 SGHTA and CDR2 FQGNSA. The CDR3 DNA sequence: TGTGCCAGCAGCTTAGGAGCGGGGGCCCCGGCAGAGACCCAGTACTTC. Translated: CASSLGAGAPAETQYF. Based on the CDR3 plus reference TRBV7-2 and TRBJ2-5, the full variable domain is GAGVSQSPSNKVTEKGKDVELRCDPISGHTALYWYRQSLGQGLEFLIYFQGNSAPDKSGLPSDRFSAERTGGSVSTLTIQRTQQEDSAVYLCASSLGAGAPAETQYFGPGTRLLVL.

This clonotype was counted at least ten times. The chain uses TRBV4-2 and TRBJ1-1, with TRBD1 as a possible D gene (6 bases). This CDR3 region has 14 residues. The germline gives CDR1 LGHNA, CDR2 YNFKEQ. Trimming stripped 2 bases from V and 4 bases from J, with 11 bases between. The CDR3 is CASSQSGASTEAFF. In DNA, the CDR3 is TGTGCCAGCAGCCAATCAGGGGCGAGCACTGAAGCTTTCTTT.

This clonotype was seen repeatedly, ten times or more. The chain combines TRBV11-2 with TRBJ2-7, with 11 bases matching TRBD2. Germline V gives CDR1 SGHAT, CDR2 FQNNGV. V lost 2 bases to trimming and J lost 1 base; unmatched junction nucleotides: 4. The length of the CDR3 is 16 residues. In nucleotides, the CDR3 is TGTGCCAGCAGCTTAACTAGCGGGGGCGAATCCTACGAGCAGTACTTC. Amino acid sequence: CASSLTSGGESYEQYF.

This clonotype showed up just a few times. The final CDR3 position lacks the conserved phenylalanine or tryptophan, pointing to a likely read error. The limits of the CDR3 on the DNA are not certain, so only TCRdb's listed CDR3 is given. The V and J genes are TRBV11-3 and TRBJ2-1. Ends included, the CDR3 has 8 residues. CDR1 SGHNT and CDR2 YENEEA come from the germline V gene. The CDR3 loop reads CASSLVLG.

On this clonotype: This may stem from a read error, because a much larger clone lies one nucleotide away. The genes are TRBV6-1 and TRBJ1-2; D is uncertain. CDR3 length equals 15 residues. Deletions cut 5 bases from V and 5 bases from J, with 18 bases between. The V gene's germline CDR1 is MNHNS and CDR2 SASEGT. The CDR3 DNA reads TGTGCCAGCAGTACCAGAGGCAGGCAGCCGTATGGCTACACCTTC. This gives the protein CASSTRGRQPYGYTF.